These T cell receptor beta chains were read from a single sample in a study of blood T cell repertoires in COVID-19. Here immunoSEQ multiplex PCR was the method, and the copy in TCRdb shows in-frame clones only, minus some. The sample shows about 480,000 clones, 88% of them seen only once. The material sequenced was PBMCs or T cells enriched from blood (not recorded which). These receptors came from a woman between 35 and 50 years old who had recovered from COVID-19. CDR3s include the opening cysteine and the closing phenylalanine or tryptophan. The order of the fields is D gene, J gene, clone size, V gene, CDR3 protein, CDR3 DNA. The D gene is left open where the match is weak. Not every row has a clone size; where given, it reads once, few, many or a size class.

TRBD2 TRBJ2-3 NA TRBV29-1 CSVEGITSGSTDTQYF TGCAGCGTTGAAGGGATAACTAGCGGGAGCACAGATACGCAGTATTTT
TRBD1 TRBJ2-2 once TRBV6-5 CASSRGGTAGELFF TGTGCCAGCAGTAGAGGGGGCACGGCCGGGGAGCTGTTTTTT
NA TRBJ1-2 NA TRBV10-2 CASSATQGRAYGYTF TGCGCCAGCAGCGCCACTCAGGGGCGCGCGTATGGCTACACCTTC
NA TRBJ1-5 NA TRBV29-1 CSVGGGSGWNQPQHF TGCAGCGTTGGCGGAGGGTCCGGATGGAATCAGCCCCAGCATTTT
NA TRBJ1-1 NA TRBV5-6 CAPGRAGAETEAFF TGTGCCCCTGGGAGGGCGGGGGCGGAAACTGAAGCTTTCTTT
NA TRBJ2-5 NA TRBV2 CASNQQGYQETQYF TGTGCCAGCAATCAGCAGGGGTACCAAGAGACCCAGTACTTC
TRBD1 TRBJ1-1 NA TRBV5-1 CASSLTGAGTEAFF TGCGCCAGCAGCTTGACAGGGGCTGGAACTGAAGCTTTCTTT
NA TRBJ1-6 NA TRBV4-3 CASSQEAVPHSPLHF TGCGCCAGCAGCCAAGAGGCAGTTCCCCATTCACCCCTCCACTTT
TRBD1 TRBJ1-5 NA TRBV30 CAWALTGQPQHF TGTGCCTGGGCGTTGACAGGGCAGCCCCAGCATTTT
NA TRBJ1-2 NA TRBV19 CASSITVAPGGYGYTF TGTGCCAGTAGTATAACCGTGGCCCCCGGCGGCTATGGCTACACCTTC
TRBD1 TRBJ2-7 NA TRBV7-2 CASSSDRGGTYEQYF TGTGCCAGCAGCTCCGACAGGGGAGGTACCTACGAGCAGTACTTC
TRBD1 TRBJ1-2 NA TRBV5-8 CASSFRDRPTF TGTGCCAGCAGCTTCCGGGACAGACCCACCTTC
TRBD1 TRBJ1-1 NA TRBV5-1 CASSFGTENTEAFF TGCGCCAGCAGCTTTGGGACAGAGAACACTGAAGCTTTCTTT
NA TRBJ2-1 NA TRBV7-8 CASSLELARSYNEQFF TGTGCCAGCAGCTTAGAGCTAGCTCGGTCCTACAATGAGCAGTTCTTC
TRBD1 TRBJ2-5 NA TRBV7-2 CASTRTGNKETQYF TGTGCCAGCACCAGGACAGGGAACAAAGAGACCCAGTACTTC
NA TRBJ1-1 few TRBV21-1 CASSHPMNTEAFF TGTGCCAGCAGCCATCCTATGAACACTGAAGCTTTCTTT
TRBD1 TRBJ1-1 NA TRBV2 CASSRQGSNTEAFF TGTGCCAGCAGTAGACAGGGATCGAACACTGAAGCTTTCTTT
NA TRBJ1-5 NA TRBV6-2/TRBV6-3 CASSSDLPVRQISNQPQHF TGTGCCAGCAGTTCTGATCTACCTGTGAGACAGATTTCCAATCAGCCCCAGCATTTT
NA TRBJ2-5 once TRBV18 CASSVLKGETQYF TGTGCCAGCTCCGTCCTAAAGGGGGAGACCCAGTACTTC
TRBD1 TRBJ2-3 NA TRBV7-9 CASSTAQGAAADTQYF TGTGCCAGCAGCACAGCCCAGGGGGCGGCCGCAGATACGCAGTATTTT
TRBD1 TRBJ1-5 NA TRBV5-6 CASSLGGGQGYQPQHF TGTGCCAGCAGCTTGGGAGGGGGACAGGGTTATCAGCCCCAGCATTTT
TRBD2 TRBJ2-3 NA TRBV5-1 CASSLRLAGGAHTDTQYF TGCGCCAGCAGCTTGCGCCTAGCGGGAGGAGCACACACAGATACGCAGTATTTT
TRBD1 TRBJ1-4 once TRBV6-5 CASSFRGRQGGKLFF TGTGCCAGCAGCTTTAGGGGGAGACAGGGTGGAAAACTGTTTTTT
TRBD1 TRBJ2-7 NA TRBV6-1 CASSDLQGAHPYEQYF TGTGCCAGCAGTGATCTTCAGGGGGCGCATCCCTACGAGCAGTACTTC
TRBD1 TRBJ1-6 few TRBV18 CASSRQGAEDSPLHF TGTGCCAGCTCACGACAGGGGGCGGAGGATTCACCCCTCCACTTT
TRBD1 TRBJ2-7 NA TRBV7-2 CASSLRQGADEQYF TGTGCCAGCAGCTTACGCCAGGGGGCTGACGAGCAGTACTTC
TRBD2 TRBJ2-7 NA TRBV4-1 CASSQILAGPYEQYF TGCGCCAGCAGCCAAATACTAGCGGGACCCTACGAGCAGTACTTC
NA TRBJ1-1 NA TRBV5-6 CASSLGDNEAFF TGTGCCAGCAGCTTGGGAGATAATGAAGCTTTCTTT
NA TRBJ1-6 NA TRBV14 CASSQDQGLGSPLHF TGTGCCAGCAGCCAAGATCAGGGGTTAGGATCACCCCTCCACTTT
NA TRBJ2-1 NA TRBV21-1 CATAGEGLHNEQFF TGTGCCACCGCCGGGGAGGGGCTTCACAATGAGCAGTTCTTC
TRBD1 TRBJ1-2 NA TRBV11-2 CASSPLLGTGGDNYGYTF TGTGCCAGCAGTCCTCTCCTCGGGACAGGGGGCGACAACTATGGCTACACCTTC
TRBD1 TRBJ1-6 NA TRBV5-1 CASSQDRADSPLHF TGCGCCAGCAGCCAGGACAGGGCTGATTCACCCCTCCACTTT
NA TRBJ1-1 NA TRBV5-8 CASSLTGPNTEAFF TGTGCCAGCAGCTTAACAGGGCCGAACACTGAAGCTTTCTTT
NA TRBJ1-5 few TRBV29-1 CSVEVQANQPQHF TGCAGCGTTGAAGTGCAGGCTAATCAGCCCCAGCATTTT
TRBD2 TRBJ2-3 once TRBV7-9 CASSPRALAGVDTQYF TGTGCCAGCAGCCCCCGGGCACTAGCGGGAGTGGATACGCAGTATTTT
TRBD2 TRBJ2-7 NA TRBV6-5 CASAGERGSYEQYF TGTGCCAGCGCGGGTGAGCGGGGGAGCTACGAGCAGTACTTC
TRBD1 TRBJ1-5 NA TRBV7-8 CASSSDRDGQPQHF TGTGCCAGCAGCTCGGACAGGGACGGGCAGCCCCAGCATTTT
NA TRBJ2-7 NA TRBV10-3 CAISPGSYEQYF TGTGCCATCAGTCCCGGGTCCTACGAGCAGTACTTC
TRBD1 TRBJ1-2 once TRBV24-1 CATSDRQGGGYTF TGTGCCACCAGTGATAGACAGGGTGGTGGCTACACCTTC
NA TRBJ2-2 NA TRBV12-3/TRBV12-4 CASSLSGELFF TGTGCCAGCAGTTTGAGCGGGGAGCTGTTTTTT
TRBD1 TRBJ1-1 once TRBV6-4 CASSDSTGTEAFF TGTGCCAGCAGTGACTCGACAGGGACTGAAGCTTTCTTT
NA TRBJ1-5 NA TRBV30 CAWSAPATLGQPQHF TGTGCCTGGAGTGCTCCGGCCACTCTAGGACAGCCCCAGCATTTT
TRBD2 TRBJ2-1 NA TRBV11-3 CASSGRRESGTTNNEQFF TGTGCCAGCTCAGGACGCAGGGAATCCGGGACTACCAACAATGAGCAGTTCTTC
NA TRBJ1-2 NA TRBV7-2 CASSVKTQVHYGYTF TGTGCCAGCAGCGTCAAAACTCAGGTCCACTATGGCTACACCTTC
TRBD1 TRBJ1-2 NA TRBV7-9 CASSTPDRTYGYTF TGTGCCAGCAGCACACCGGACAGGACCTATGGCTACACCTTC
NA TRBJ2-3 NA TRBV7-2 CASSPGTSTDTQYF TGTGCCAGCAGCCCAGGGACTAGCACAGATACGCAGTATTTT
NA TRBJ1-3 NA TRBV19 CASSPYPRSSGNTIYF TGTGCCAGTAGTCCCTACCCCCGGAGCTCTGGAAACACCATATATTTT
NA TRBJ2-6 NA TRBV9 CASSVGSSGANVLTF TGTGCCAGCAGCGTAGGTAGCTCTGGGGCCAACGTCCTGACTTTC
TRBD1 TRBJ1-2 few TRBV5-1 CASSHVQGGAYGYTF TGCGCCAGCAGCCACGTTCAGGGGGGCGCCTATGGCTACACCTTC
NA TRBJ1-1 NA TRBV10-3 CAISESGRGLSTEAFF TGTGCCATCAGTGAGTCGGGGAGGGGGTTGAGCACTGAAGCTTTCTTT
TRBD1 TRBJ1-4 once TRBV6-2/TRBV6-3 CASSYRDRHNEKLFF TGTGCCAGCAGTTACCGGGACAGACATAATGAAAAACTGTTTTTT
NA TRBJ2-2 NA TRBV2 CASSGHTNTGELFF TGTGCCAGCAGTGGACACACGAACACCGGGGAGCTGTTTTTT
TRBD1 TRBJ2-7 NA TRBV5-1 CASSFRGLPYEQYF TGCGCCAGCAGCTTCAGGGGGCTCCCCTACGAGCAGTACTTC
NA TRBJ1-1 NA TRBV12-3/TRBV12-4 CAQQDEMNTEAFF TGTGCCCAACAGGACGAAATGAACACTGAAGCTTTCTTT
TRBD1 TRBJ1-1 NA TRBV27 CASSSGTAMNTEAFF TGTGCCAGCAGTTCCGGGACAGCCATGAACACTGAAGCTTTCTTT
TRBD1 TRBJ2-3 NA TRBV7-9 CASSTRFVFRDRSTDTQYF TGTGCCAGCAGCACCCGATTTGTGTTTAGGGACAGGAGCACAGATACGCAGTATTTT
NA TRBJ2-1 NA TRBV7-2 CASSLSLETRYYNEQFF TGTGCCAGCAGCTTAAGTTTAGAGACTAGATACTACAATGAGCAGTTCTTC